A selection of T cell receptor beta chains follows, all from one sample in a study of blood T cell repertoires in COVID-19. The repertoire was sequenced with immunoSEQ multiplex PCR; TCRdb's copy has only in-frame clones and lacks some. This table has under 300,000 clones, around 90% appearing once. Sequenced sample: PBMCs or T cells enriched from blood (not recorded which). These receptors were obtained from a woman aged 30 to 39 who had recovered from COVID-19. Both conserved end residues are part of each CDR3. The D gene is left open where the match is weak. Only part of the rows carry a size: once, few, many, or a class if the clone is expanded.

J,size,V,D,CDR3,DNA
TRBJ1-5,-,TRBV6-6,-,CASSPLDPLPRGNQPQHF,TGTGCCAGCAGTCCGCTTGACCCCCTCCCGAGGGGCAATCAGCCCCAGCATTTT
TRBJ2-6,-,TRBV2,TRBD1,CASKDRAGANVLTF,TGTGCCAGCAAGGACAGGGCTGGGGCCAACGTCCTGACTTTC
TRBJ2-3,-,TRBV20-1,TRBD2,CSAWTSAQYF,TGCAGTGCTTGGACTAGCGCGCAGTATTTT
TRBJ2-1,-,TRBV7-6,TRBD1,CASRLKQTGVGSYNEQFF,TGTGCCAGCAGACTAAAACAAACAGGGGTGGGCTCCTACAATGAGCAGTTCTTC
TRBJ1-4,-,TRBV4-3,-,CASSQEYRVEKLFF,TGCGCCAGCAGCCAAGAATACAGGGTCGAAAAACTGTTTTTT
TRBJ1-6,-,TRBV6-5,TRBD1,CASSQTIGTGQPLHF,TGTGCCAGCAGCCAGACAATCGGGACAGGGCAACCCCTCCACTTT
TRBJ2-7,-,TRBV7-2,TRBD1,CASSPRQGMGEQYF,TGTGCCAGCAGCCCTAGACAGGGGATGGGGGAGCAGTACTTC
TRBJ2-3,once,TRBV7-8,TRBD2,CASSFRGGADTQYF,TGTGCCAGCAGCTTTCGCGGGGGGGCGGATACGCAGTATTTT
TRBJ2-3,-,TRBV7-3,-,CASSPSSGTDTQYF,TGTGCCAGCAGCCCCTCTAGCGGCACAGATACGCAGTATTTT
TRBJ1-2,-,TRBV7-2,-,CASPRAGVNYGYTF,TGTGCCAGCCCGAGGGCAGGGGTGAACTATGGCTACACCTTC
TRBJ2-1,-,TRBV7-2,-,CASSLDGGSNEQFF,TGTGCCAGCAGCTTAGACGGCGGGTCCAATGAGCAGTTCTTC
TRBJ2-5,-,TRBV15,TRBD1,CATSRGAQGALVKETQYF,TGTGCCACCAGCAGAGGCGCACAGGGGGCTCTAGTAAAAGAGACCCAGTACTTC
TRBJ2-1,-,TRBV3-1/TRBV3-2,-,CASTPDAGNYNEQFF,TGTGCCAGCACCCCTGATGCGGGAAACTACAATGAGCAGTTCTTC
TRBJ1-6,once,TRBV5-4,TRBD1,CASSIRTGGNSPLHF,TGTGCCAGCAGCATAAGGACAGGGGGAAATTCACCCCTCCACTTT
TRBJ1-2,-,TRBV18,TRBD1,CASSPLSDTGQGHFYGYTF,TGTGCCAGCTCCCCATTATCGGATACAGGACAGGGGCACTTCTATGGCTACACCTTC
TRBJ1-6,-,TRBV6-2/TRBV6-3,TRBD1,CASSSDRQGKSNSPLHF,TGTGCCAGCAGTTCGGACCGACAGGGGAAGTCTAATTCACCCCTCCACTTT
TRBJ1-1,-,TRBV28,TRBD1,CASSPQVTGARFGTEAFF,TGTGCCAGCAGCCCACAAGTTACAGGGGCAAGGTTTGGCACTGAAGCTTTCTTT